This TCR beta chain was captured in a study of vaccination and CD4 T cells after COVID-19. Treatment in this sample: 10-day PBMC culture with coronavirus spike peptide pools or control peptides (ViraFEST assay). The trim removed 5 bases at V and 4 bases at J, leaving 5 bases unmatched. CDR1 MDHEN and CDR2 SYDVKM come from the germline V gene. The CDR3 spans 15 residues. Oncomine TCR Beta short-read sequencing was applied to DNA from cultured CD4+ T cells. Extraction of genomic DNA was performed on cultured CD4+ T cells. TCRdb processed the PCR reads anew with MiXCR; each CDR3 protein has one entry. The sample holds 13,000 to 15,000 distinct CDR3 sequences, approximately 29% seen once. Remarks on this clonotype: The target antigen is unknown.

Findings and limits, study-wide: For SARS-CoV-2-reactive clonotypes, the median went from approximately 21 to 40, a nonsignificant increase.

The sequence was obtained from a human donor with COVID-19. The sequencing input was cultured CD4+ T cells from blood. The chain has TRBV28 and TRBJ2-1, with 10 bases matching TRBD2. The CDR3 nucleotides read TGTGCCAGCAGTCCCGGGACTAGCGCGTACAATGAGCAGTTCTTC. Amino acids: CASSPGTSAYNEQFF.